The clone carrying this TCR beta chain was observed a few times. What it binds is not known. This entry belongs to a study of response to subunit inactivated influenza vaccine. TCRdb reprocessed the RT-PCR reads via MiXCR and lists one record per CDR3 protein. The table records about 700,000 distinct CDR3 sequences, approximately 15% of them present only once. Study-level findings and limits: The authors suggested that every seasonal influenza vaccination recruits few new T cells.

The CDR3 consists of 16 residues. V was shortened by 6 bases and J by 2 bases, with 18 bases between the two germline ends. The receptor comes from a man over 45 who received an inactivated influenza vaccine. The specimen was PBMCs from blood, collected roughly 15 days before vaccination. The chain joins TRBV12-3 or TRBV12-4 to TRBJ2-3; D is undetermined. The CDR3 nucleotides read TGTGCCAGCAGCCGCCGTGCTGGGATAAACACAGATACGCAGTATTTT. Translation: CASSRRAGINTDTQYF.